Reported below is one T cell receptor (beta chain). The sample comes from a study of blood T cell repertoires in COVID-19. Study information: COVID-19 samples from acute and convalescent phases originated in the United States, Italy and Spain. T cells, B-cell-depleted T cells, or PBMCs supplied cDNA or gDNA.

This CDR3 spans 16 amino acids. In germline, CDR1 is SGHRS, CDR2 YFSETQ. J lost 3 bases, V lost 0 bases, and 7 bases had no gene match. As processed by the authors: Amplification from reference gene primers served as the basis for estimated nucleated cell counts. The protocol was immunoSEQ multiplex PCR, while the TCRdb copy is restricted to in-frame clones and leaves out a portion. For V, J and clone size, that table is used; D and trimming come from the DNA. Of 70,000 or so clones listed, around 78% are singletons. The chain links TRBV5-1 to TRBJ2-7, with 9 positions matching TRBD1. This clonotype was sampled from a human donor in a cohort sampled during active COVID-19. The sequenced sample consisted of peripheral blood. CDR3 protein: CASSLDSTGGNYEQYF. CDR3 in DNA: TGCGCCAGCAGCTTGGATAGTACAGGGGGCAACTACGAGCAGTACTTC. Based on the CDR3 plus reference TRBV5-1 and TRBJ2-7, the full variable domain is KAGVTQTPRYLIKTRGQQVTLSCSPISGHRSVSWYQQTPGQGLQFLFEYFSETQRNKGNFPGRFSGRQFSNSRSEMNVSTLELGDSALYLCASSLDSTGGNYEQYFGPGTRLTVT.